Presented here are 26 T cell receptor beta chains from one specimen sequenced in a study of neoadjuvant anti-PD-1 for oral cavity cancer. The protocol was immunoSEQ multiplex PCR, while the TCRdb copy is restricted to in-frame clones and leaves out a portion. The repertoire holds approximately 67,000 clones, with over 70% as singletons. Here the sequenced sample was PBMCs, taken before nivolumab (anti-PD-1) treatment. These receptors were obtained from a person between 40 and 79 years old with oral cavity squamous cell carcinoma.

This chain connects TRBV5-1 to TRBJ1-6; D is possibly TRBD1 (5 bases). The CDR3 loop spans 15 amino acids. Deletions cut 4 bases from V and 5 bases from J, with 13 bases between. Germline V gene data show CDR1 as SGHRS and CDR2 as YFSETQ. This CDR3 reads CASSLTTADNSPLHF. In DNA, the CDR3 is TGCGCCAGCAGCCTTACGACAGCCGATAATTCACCCCTCCACTTT.

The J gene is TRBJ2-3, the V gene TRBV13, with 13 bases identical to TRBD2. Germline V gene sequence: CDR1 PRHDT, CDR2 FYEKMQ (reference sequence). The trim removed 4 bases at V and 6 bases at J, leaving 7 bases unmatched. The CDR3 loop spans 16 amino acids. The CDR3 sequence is CASSSTSGGATDTQYF. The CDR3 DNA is TGTGCCAGCAGCTCAACTAGCGGGGGGGCCACCGATACGCAGTATTTT. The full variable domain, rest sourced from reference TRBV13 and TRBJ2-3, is AAGVIQSPRHLIKEKRETATLKCYPIPRHDTVYWYQQGPGQDPQFLISFYEKMQSDKGSIPDRFSAQQFSDYHSELNMSSLELGDSALYFCASSSTSGGATDTQYFGPGTRLTVL.

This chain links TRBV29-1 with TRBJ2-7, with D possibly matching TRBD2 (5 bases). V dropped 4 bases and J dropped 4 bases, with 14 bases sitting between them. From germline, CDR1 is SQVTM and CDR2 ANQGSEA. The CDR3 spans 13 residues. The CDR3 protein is CSVVEGSGYEQYF. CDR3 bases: TGCAGCGTTGTTGAGGGTAGTGGTTACGAGCAGTACTTC.

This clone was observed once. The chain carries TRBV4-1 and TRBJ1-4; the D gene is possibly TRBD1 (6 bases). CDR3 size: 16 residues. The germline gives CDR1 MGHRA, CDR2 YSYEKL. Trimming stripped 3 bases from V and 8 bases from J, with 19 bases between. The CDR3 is CASSQQWFRGGEKLFF. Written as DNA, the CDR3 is TGCGCCAGCAGCCAGCAATGGTTCAGGGGAGGAGAAAAACTGTTTTTT.

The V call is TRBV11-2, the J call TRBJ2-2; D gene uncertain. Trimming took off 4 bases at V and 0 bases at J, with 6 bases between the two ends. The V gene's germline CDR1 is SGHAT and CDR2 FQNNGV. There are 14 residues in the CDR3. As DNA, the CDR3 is TGTGCCAGCAGCTCGGACCCGAACACCGGGGAGCTGTTTTTT. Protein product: CASSSDPNTGELFF.

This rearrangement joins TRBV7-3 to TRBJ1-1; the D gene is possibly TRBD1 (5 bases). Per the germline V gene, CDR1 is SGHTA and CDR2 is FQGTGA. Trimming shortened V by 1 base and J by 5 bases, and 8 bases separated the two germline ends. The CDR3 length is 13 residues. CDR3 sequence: CASSLNEGTEAFF. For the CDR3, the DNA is TGTGCCAGCAGCTTAAATGAGGGGACTGAAGCTTTCTTT.

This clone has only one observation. DNA for the CDR3: TGTGCCTGTTCCGCAGGGGGCGGGAATCAGCCCCAGCATTTT. It codes for CACSAGGGNQPQHF. The V call is TRBV30, the J call TRBJ1-5; 8 bases fit TRBD1. Germline V gene lookup returns CDR1 GTSNPN and CDR2 SVGIG (reference sequence). This CDR3 is built from 14 residues. Trimming at V came to 6 bases and at J to 4 bases, leaving 8 bases not matched to a gene.

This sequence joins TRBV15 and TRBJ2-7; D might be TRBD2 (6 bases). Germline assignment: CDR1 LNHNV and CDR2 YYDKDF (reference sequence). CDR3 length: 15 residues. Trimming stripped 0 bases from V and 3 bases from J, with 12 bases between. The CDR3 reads CATSRDTTAGYEQYF. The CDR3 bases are TGTGCCACCAGCAGAGATACCACAGCGGGCTACGAGCAGTACTTC.

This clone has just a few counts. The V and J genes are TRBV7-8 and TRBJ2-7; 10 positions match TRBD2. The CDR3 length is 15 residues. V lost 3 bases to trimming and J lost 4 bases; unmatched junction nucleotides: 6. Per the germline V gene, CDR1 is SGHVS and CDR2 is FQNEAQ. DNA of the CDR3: TGTGCCAGCAGCTTTCGGAGACTAGCGGGTTACGAGCAGTACTTC. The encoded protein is CASSFRRLAGYEQYF.

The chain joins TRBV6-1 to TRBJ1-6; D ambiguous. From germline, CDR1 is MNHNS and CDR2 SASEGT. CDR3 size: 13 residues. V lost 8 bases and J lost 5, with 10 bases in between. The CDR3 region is CASCRENNSPLHF. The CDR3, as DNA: TGTGCCAGCTGCCGGGAGAATAATTCACCCCTCCACTTT.

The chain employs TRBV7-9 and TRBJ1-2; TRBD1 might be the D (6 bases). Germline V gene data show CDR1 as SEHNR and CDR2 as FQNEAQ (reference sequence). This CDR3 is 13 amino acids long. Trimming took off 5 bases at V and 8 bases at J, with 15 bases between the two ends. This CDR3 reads CASSPQGRRGYTF. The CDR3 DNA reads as TGTGCCAGCAGCCCACAGGGTCGGCGCGGCTACACCTTC.

DNA of the CDR3: TGTGCCAGCAGCTCGCGGGGGCCAACTAATGAAAAACTGTTTTTT. This codes for CASSSRGPTNEKLFF. The gene calls are TRBV13 and TRBJ1-4, with D perhaps TRBD1 (6 bases). Germline assignment: CDR1 PRHDT and CDR2 FYEKMQ (reference sequence). V was pared by 4 bases and J by 0 bases, with 9 bases between. The CDR3 consists of 15 residues.

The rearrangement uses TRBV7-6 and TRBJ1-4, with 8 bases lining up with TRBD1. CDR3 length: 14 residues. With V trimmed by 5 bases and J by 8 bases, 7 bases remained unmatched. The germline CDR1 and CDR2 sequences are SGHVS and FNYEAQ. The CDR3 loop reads CASSRQGMTEKLFF. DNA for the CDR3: TGTGCCAGCAGCAGACAGGGGATGACAGAAAAACTGTTTTTT.

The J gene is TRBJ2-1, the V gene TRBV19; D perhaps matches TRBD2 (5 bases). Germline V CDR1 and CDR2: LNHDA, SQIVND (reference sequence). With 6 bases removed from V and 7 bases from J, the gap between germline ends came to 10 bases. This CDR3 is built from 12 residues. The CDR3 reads CASSRRANEQFF. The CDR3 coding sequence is TGTGCCAGTAGCAGGCGGGCGAATGAGCAGTTCTTC.

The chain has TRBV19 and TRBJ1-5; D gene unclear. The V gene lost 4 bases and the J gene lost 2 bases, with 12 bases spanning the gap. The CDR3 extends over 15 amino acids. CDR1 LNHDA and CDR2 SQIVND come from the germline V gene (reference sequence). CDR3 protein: CASSTGPWGNQPQHF. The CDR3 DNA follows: TGTGCCAGTAGTACCGGACCGTGGGGCAATCAGCCCCAGCATTTT.

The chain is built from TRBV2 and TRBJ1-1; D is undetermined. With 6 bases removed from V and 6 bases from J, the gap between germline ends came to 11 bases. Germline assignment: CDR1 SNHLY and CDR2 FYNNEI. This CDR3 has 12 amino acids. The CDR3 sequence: CASRKDLAEAFF. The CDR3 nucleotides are TGTGCCAGCAGAAAGGATCTAGCTGAAGCTTTCTTT.

The DNA for the CDR3 is TGCGCCAGCAGCGTCTCGACAGGGACCACAGATACGCAGTATTTT. Translating gives CASSVSTGTTDTQYF. The rearrangement uses TRBV5-1 and TRBJ2-3; 7 bases are a match to TRBD1. The CDR3 sequence is 15 residues long. V was clipped by 4 bases and J by 2 bases; unmatched bases: 7. CDR1 and CDR2 (germline): SGHRS, YFSETQ.

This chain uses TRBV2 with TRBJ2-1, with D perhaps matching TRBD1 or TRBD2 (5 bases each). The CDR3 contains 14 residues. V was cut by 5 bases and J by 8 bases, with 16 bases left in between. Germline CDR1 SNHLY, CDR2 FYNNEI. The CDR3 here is CASSPFGGRDEQFF. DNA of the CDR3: TGTGCCAGCAGTCCCTTTGGGGGACGGGATGAGCAGTTCTTC.

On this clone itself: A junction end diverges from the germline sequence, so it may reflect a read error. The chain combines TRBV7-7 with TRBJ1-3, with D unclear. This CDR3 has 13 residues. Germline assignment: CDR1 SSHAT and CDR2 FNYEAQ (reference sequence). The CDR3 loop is CASSLGPGNTIYF. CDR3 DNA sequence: TGTGCTAGCAGCTTAGGTCCGGGAAACACCATATATTTT. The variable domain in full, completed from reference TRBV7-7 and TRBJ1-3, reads GAGVSQSPRYKVTKRGQDVTLRCDPISSHATLYWYQQALGQGPEFLTYFNYEAQPDKSGLPSDRFSAERPEGSISTLTIQRTEQRDSAMYRCASSLGPGNTIYFGEGSWLTVV.

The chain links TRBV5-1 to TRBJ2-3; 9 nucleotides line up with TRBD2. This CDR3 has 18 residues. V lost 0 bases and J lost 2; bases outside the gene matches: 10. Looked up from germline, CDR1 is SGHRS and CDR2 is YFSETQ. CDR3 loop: CASSLVVGAGGDTDTQYF. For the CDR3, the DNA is TGCGCCAGCAGCTTGGTCGTCGGAGCGGGGGGCGACACAGATACGCAGTATTTT.

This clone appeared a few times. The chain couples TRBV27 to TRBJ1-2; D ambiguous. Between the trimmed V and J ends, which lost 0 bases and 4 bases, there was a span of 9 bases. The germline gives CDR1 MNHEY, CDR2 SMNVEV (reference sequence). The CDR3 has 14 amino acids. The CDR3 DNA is TGTGCCAGCAGTTTATCCCGGGGAAGCTATGGCTACACCTTC. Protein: CASSLSRGSYGYTF.

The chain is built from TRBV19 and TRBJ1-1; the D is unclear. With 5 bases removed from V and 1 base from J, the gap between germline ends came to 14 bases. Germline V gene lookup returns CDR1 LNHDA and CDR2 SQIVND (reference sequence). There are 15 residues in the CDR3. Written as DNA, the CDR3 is TGTGCCAGTAGTCCAGACCCATGGTCGAACACTGAAGCTTTCTTT. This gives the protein CASSPDPWSNTEAFF.

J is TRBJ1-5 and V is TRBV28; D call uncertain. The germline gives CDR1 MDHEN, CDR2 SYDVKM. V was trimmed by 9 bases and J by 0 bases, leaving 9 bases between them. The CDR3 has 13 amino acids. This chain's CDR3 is CASTEYSNQPQHF. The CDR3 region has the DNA TGTGCCAGTACAGAGTATAGCAATCAGCCCCAGCATTTT. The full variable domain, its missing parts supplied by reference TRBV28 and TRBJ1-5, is DVKVTQSSRYLVKRTGEKVFLECVQDMDHENMFWYRQDPGLGLRLIYFSYDVKMKEKGDIPEGYSVSREKKERFSLILESASTNQTSMYLCASTEYSNQPQHFGDGTRLSIL.

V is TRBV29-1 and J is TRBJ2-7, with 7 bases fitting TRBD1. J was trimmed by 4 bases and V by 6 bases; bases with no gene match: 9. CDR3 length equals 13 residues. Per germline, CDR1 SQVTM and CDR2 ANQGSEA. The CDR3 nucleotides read TGCAGCGTACGACAGGGTAGGTCATACGAGCAGTACTTC. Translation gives CSVRQGRSYEQYF.

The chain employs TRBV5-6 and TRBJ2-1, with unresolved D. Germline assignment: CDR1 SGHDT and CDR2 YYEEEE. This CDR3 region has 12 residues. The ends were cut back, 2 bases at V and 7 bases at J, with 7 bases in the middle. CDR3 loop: CASSFNRNEQFF. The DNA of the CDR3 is TGTGCCAGCAGCTTTAACAGAAATGAGCAGTTCTTC.

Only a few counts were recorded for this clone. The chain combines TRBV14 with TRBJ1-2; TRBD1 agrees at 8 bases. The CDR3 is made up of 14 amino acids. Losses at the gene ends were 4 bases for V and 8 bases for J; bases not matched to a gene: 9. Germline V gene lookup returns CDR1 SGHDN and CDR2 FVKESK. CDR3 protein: CASSPLTGGWGYTF. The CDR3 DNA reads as TGTGCCAGCAGCCCTCTTACAGGGGGATGGGGCTACACCTTC.